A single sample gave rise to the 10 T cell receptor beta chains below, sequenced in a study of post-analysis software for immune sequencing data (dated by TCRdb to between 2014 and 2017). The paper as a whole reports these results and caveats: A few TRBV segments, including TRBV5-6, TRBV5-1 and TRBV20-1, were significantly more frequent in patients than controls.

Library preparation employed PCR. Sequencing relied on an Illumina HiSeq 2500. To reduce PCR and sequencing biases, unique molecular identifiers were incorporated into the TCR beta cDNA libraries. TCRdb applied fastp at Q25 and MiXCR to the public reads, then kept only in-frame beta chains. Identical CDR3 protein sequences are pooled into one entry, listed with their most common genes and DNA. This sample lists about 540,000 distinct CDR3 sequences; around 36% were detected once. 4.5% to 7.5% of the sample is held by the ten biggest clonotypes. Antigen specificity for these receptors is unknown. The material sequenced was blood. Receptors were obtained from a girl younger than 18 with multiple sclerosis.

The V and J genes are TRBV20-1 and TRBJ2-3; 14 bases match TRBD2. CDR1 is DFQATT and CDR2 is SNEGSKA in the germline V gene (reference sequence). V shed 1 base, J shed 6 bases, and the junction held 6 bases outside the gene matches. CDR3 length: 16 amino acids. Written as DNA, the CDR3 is TGCAGTGCTAGAGGACTAGCGGGGGGGCCAGGGGATACGCAGTATTTT. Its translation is CSARGLAGGPGDTQYF.

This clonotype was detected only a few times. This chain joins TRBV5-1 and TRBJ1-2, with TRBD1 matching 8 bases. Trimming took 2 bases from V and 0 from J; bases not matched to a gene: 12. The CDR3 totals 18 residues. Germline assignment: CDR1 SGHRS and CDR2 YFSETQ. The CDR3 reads CASSFYPSGQGANYGYTF. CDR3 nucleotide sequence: TGCGCCAGCAGCTTCTACCCCTCTGGACAGGGCGCTAACTATGGCTACACCTTC.

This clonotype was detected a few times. The CDR3 nucleotides read TGCGCCAGCAGCCCCCGGGGGTCTGCGCGGGACGAGCAGTACTTC. As protein: CASSPRGSARDEQYF. The genes are TRBV5-1 and TRBJ2-5; the D gene is possibly TRBD2 (6 bases). The J call may be wrong; the DNA end is better matched by TRBJ2-7. CDR1 and CDR2 (germline): SGHRS, YFSETQ. This CDR3 region has 15 residues.

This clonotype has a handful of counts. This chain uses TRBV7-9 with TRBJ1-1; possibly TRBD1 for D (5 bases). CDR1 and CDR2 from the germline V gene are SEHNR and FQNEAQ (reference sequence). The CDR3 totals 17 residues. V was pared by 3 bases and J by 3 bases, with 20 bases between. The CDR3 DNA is TGTGCCAGCAGCTTGGAGTGGGGGACGGTAGAGGACACTGAAGCTTTCTTT. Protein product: CASSLEWGTVEDTEAFF. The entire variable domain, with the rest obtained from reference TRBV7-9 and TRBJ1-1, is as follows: DTGVSQNPRHKITKRGQNVTFRCDPISEHNRLYWYRQTLGQGPEFLTYFQNEAQLEKSRLLSDRFSAERPKGSFSTLEIQRTEQGDSAMYLCASSLEWGTVEDTEAFFGQGTRLTVV.

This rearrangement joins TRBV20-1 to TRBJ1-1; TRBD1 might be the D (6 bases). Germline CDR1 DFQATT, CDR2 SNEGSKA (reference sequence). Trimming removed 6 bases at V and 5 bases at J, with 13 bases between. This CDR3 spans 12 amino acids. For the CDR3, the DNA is TGCAGTGCGGGCAAGGGGGGAACTGAAGCTTTCTTT. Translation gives CSAGKGGTEAFF.

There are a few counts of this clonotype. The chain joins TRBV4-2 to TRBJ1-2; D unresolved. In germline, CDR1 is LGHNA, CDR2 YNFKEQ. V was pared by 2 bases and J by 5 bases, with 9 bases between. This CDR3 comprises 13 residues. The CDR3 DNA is TGTGCCAGCAGCCAAAATTTAGCTTATGGCTACACCTTC. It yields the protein CASSQNLAYGYTF.

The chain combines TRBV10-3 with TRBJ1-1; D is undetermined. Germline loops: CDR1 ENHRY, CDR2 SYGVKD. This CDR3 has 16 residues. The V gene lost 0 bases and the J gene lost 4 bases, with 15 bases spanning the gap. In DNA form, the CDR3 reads TGTGCCATCAGTGAGTCAGAGTGGGGTTCGGTCACTGAAGCTTTCTTT. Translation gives CAISESEWGSVTEAFF.

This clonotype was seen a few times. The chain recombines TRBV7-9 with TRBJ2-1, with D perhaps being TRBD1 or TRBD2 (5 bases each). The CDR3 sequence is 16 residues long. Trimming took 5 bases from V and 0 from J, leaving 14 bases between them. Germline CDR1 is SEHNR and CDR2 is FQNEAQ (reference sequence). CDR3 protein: CASSQGTDSSYNEQFF. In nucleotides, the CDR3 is TGTGCCAGCAGCCAAGGGACCGATAGCTCCTACAATGAGCAGTTCTTC.

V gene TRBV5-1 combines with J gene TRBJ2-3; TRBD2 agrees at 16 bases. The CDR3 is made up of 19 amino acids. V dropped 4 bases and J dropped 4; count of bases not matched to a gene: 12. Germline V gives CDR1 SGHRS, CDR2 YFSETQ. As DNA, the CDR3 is TGCGCCAGCAGCAACCCGGGACTAGCGGGGGGGCCCTCTGCAGATACGCAGTATTTT. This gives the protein CASSNPGLAGGPSADTQYF.

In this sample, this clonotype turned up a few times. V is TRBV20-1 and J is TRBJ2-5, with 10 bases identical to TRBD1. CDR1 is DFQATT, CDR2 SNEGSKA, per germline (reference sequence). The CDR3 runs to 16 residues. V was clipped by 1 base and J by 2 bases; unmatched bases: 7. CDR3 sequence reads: CSARGDRGIGQETQYF. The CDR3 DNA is TGCAGTGCTAGAGGGGACAGGGGTATCGGGCAAGAGACCCAGTACTTC.